Given below is one T cell receptor beta chain in context. CDR1 is MNHEY, CDR2 SVGEGT, per germline. Trimming cost V 4 bases and J 3 bases; bases outside gene matches: 5. The CDR3 spans 15 residues. These data originate in a study of T cells in Graves' hyperthyroidism and ophthalmopathy. Amplification yielded TCR beta CDR3 regions, with RNA transcripts as the source. Researchers ran a first-round RT-PCR on the TCR CDR3 using the HTBI primer set. TCRdb used MiXCR to reprocess the multiplex PCR reads, holding one entry per CDR3 protein. The table records 300,000 to 450,000 distinct CDR3 sequences, 18% of them present only once.

The genes are TRBV6-2 or TRBV6-3 and TRBJ2-7, with 11 bases fitting TRBD2. The sequenced sample was blood. The source of this sequence is a middle-aged woman with Graves' ophthalmopathy. The DNA of the CDR3 is TGTGCCAGCAGTTCTCTAGCGGGAGGTATCTACGAGCAGTACTTC. Translating gives CASSSLAGGIYEQYF.